The 3 T cell receptor beta chains presented below share a single source sample, sequenced in a study of shared clonotypes between healthy human individuals. Only in-frame clones appear in the TCRdb table, and some are missing; sequencing was by immunoSEQ multiplex PCR. The sample consists of some 2.3 million clones, roughly 93% of them appearing once. The sample was naive CD4+ T cells from PBMCs. Subset: CD45RA+ positively selected. The source is a man in his late teens or twenties in good health. Some clones in this sample may be carry-over from other donors' samples.

This sequence joins TRBV7-2 and TRBJ1-4; D call uncertain. V gave up 5 bases and J gave up 4 bases, with 17 bases separating them. The germline V gene encodes CDR1 SGHTA and CDR2 FQGNSA. CDR3 length: 16 residues. This CDR3 reads CASSLRTRLVNEKLFF. DNA of the CDR3: TGTGCCAGCAGCCTAAGAACACGTTTGGTTAATGAAAAACTGTTTTTT. Together with reference TRBV7-2 and TRBJ1-4, the CDR3 gives the full variable domain: GAGVSQSPSNKVTEKGKDVELRCDPISGHTALYWYRQSLGQGLEFLIYFQGNSAPDKSGLPSDRFSAERTGGSVSTLTIQRTQQEDSAVYLCASSLRTRLVNEKLFFGSGTQLSVL.

V usage is TRBV6-5 and J usage is TRBJ2-1, with TRBD2 as a possible D gene (5 bases). The germline gives CDR1 MNHEY, CDR2 SVGAGI. The ends were cut back, 4 bases at V and 1 base at J, with 14 bases in the middle. CDR3 size: 16 residues. Here the CDR3 DNA reads TGTGCCAGCAGTTTTCGAGAGGGCCGGTCCTACAATGAGCAGTTCTTC. This encodes CASSFREGRSYNEQFF.

The gene calls are TRBV5-1 and TRBJ2-2; weak D call: TRBD1 (6 bases). The CDR3 length is 16 residues. Germline loops: CDR1 SGHRS, CDR2 YFSETQ. Deletions cut 3 bases from V and 3 bases from J, with 15 bases between. The DNA for the CDR3 is TGCGCCAGCAGCTACCAGGGGATTGGGGACACCGGGGAGCTGTTTTTT. It translates to CASSYQGIGDTGELFF.